This is a list of T cell receptor beta chains from one sample in a study of OX40 agonist ivuxolimab in advanced cancers. Measured with immunoSEQ multiplex PCR; TCRdb has only the in-frame clones, and not every one. In the table there are more than 15,000 clones, roughly 73% of which are singletons. The sequenced sample was CD4+ or CD8+ T cells sorted from blood, obtained in a trial of the OX40 agonist ivuxolimab. The origin of the receptors is an adult with an advanced solid tumor such as melanoma, head and neck, liver or kidney cancer. The CDR3 runs from the conserved cysteine through the conserved F or W. A D gene is named only where the DNA matches it firmly. The size entry is marked missing in some rows and otherwise reads once, few, many or a size class.

DNA: TGTGCCAGCAGCCCGCCAGGGCACTCCCTAGTCGAGCAGTACTTC
CDR3: CASSPPGHSLVEQYF
D: NA
size: NA
J: TRBJ2-7
V: TRBV7-9

DNA: TGTGCCAGCAGCCTCCTAGCCCTACCCCAAGAGACCCAGTACTTC
CDR3: CASSLLALPQETQYF
D: NA
size: NA
J: TRBJ2-5
V: TRBV11-2

DNA: TGTGCCAGCAGTTATCTCGGAGCGGACGAGCAGTACTTC
CDR3: CASSYLGADEQYF
D: NA
size: NA
J: TRBJ2-7
V: TRBV6-5

DNA: TGTGCCAGCAGTGACTCTTCTAGCGGGAGGGATGCGATCGAGCAGTTCTTC
CDR3: CASSDSSSGRDAIEQFF
D: TRBD2
size: NA
J: TRBJ2-1
V: TRBV6-4

DNA: TGTGCCAGCAGCGTAGAAGGGGACAGGGTCTATGGCTACACCTTC
CDR3: CASSVEGDRVYGYTF
D: TRBD1
size: NA
J: TRBJ1-2
V: TRBV9

DNA: TGTGCCAGCAGTTTGAGACAGAGCTATGGCTACACCTTC
CDR3: CASSLRQSYGYTF
D: NA
size: NA
J: TRBJ1-2
V: TRBV27

DNA: TGTGCCAGCAGTTATAGTTCCAGAGTCTATGGCTACACCTTC
CDR3: CASSYSSRVYGYTF
D: NA
size: NA
J: TRBJ1-2
V: TRBV6-5

DNA: TGTGCCTGGTCAATCGGGGGACCGGGGACTGAAGCTTTCTTT
CDR3: CAWSIGGPGTEAFF
D: NA
size: few
J: TRBJ1-1
V: TRBV30

DNA: TGTGCCAGCAGCTCAACTAGCGGGAGAATAAACGAGCAGTACTTC
CDR3: CASSSTSGRINEQYF
D: TRBD2
size: once
J: TRBJ2-7
V: TRBV7-9

DNA: TGTGCCAGCAGTTGGGGGGACAGTTACAATGAGCAGTTCTTC
CDR3: CASSWGDSYNEQFF
D: NA
size: NA
J: TRBJ2-1
V: TRBV27

DNA: TGCAGCGTTGAGAAGAGCGACAATGAGCAGTTCTTC
CDR3: CSVEKSDNEQFF
D: NA
size: NA
J: TRBJ2-1
V: TRBV29-1

DNA: TGTGCCAGCAGCTTATGGGCAGGGGAAAAACTGTTTTTT
CDR3: CASSLWAGEKLFF
D: NA
size: few
J: TRBJ1-4
V: TRBV7-9

DNA: TGTGCCAGCAGGTTGACTAGCGGGCGTTCTAGGGACGAGCAGTACTTC
CDR3: CASRLTSGRSRDEQYF
D: TRBD2
size: NA
J: TRBJ2-7
V: TRBV6-6

DNA: TGTGCCAGCAGGGACAGAGACAATGAGCAGTTCTTC
CDR3: CASRDRDNEQFF
D: NA
size: NA
J: TRBJ2-1
V: TRBV6-5

DNA: TGTGCCAGCAGCTGGACCGGTTCCAGGACTAGCGGGAGAGCCAGCCCAGATACGCAGTATTTT
CDR3: CASSWTGSRTSGRASPDTQYF
D: TRBD2
size: once
J: TRBJ2-3
V: TRBV13

DNA: TGTGCCAGCAGTGCGTTCCAGGGGGGCTATGGCTACACCTTC
CDR3: CASSAFQGGYGYTF
D: TRBD1
size: few
J: TRBJ1-2
V: TRBV27

DNA: TGTGCCAGCTCACCACCCCGGACAGGGGTAACAGATACGCAGTATTTT
CDR3: CASSPPRTGVTDTQYF
D: TRBD1
size: NA
J: TRBJ2-3
V: TRBV18

DNA: TGCGCCAGCAGCCAAGGAAGTAGCTCCTACAATGAGCAGTTCTTC
CDR3: CASSQGSSSYNEQFF
D: NA
size: once
J: TRBJ2-1
V: TRBV4-3

DNA: TGCAGTGCCCCGTTTTCCTTCGAGCAGTACTTC
CDR3: CSAPFSFEQYF
D: NA
size: NA
J: TRBJ2-7
V: TRBV20-1

DNA: TGTGCCAGCAGCCCCAGCAGCTTCTACGAGCAGTACTTC
CDR3: CASSPSSFYEQYF
D: NA
size: NA
J: TRBJ2-7
V: TRBV6-1

DNA: TGTGCCAGCAGCTTTCCGGCGACAGGGGTTGGAAACACCATATATTTT
CDR3: CASSFPATGVGNTIYF
D: TRBD1
size: NA
J: TRBJ1-3
V: TRBV5-5

DNA: TGCGCCAGCAACCAACCAGAGACAACCTACGAGCAGTACTTC
CDR3: CASNQPETTYEQYF
D: NA
size: medium-sized
J: TRBJ2-7
V: TRBV4-1